The 4 T cell receptor beta chains listed next were all sequenced from one sample in a study of T cell responses to AZD1222 COVID-19 vaccine. Only in-frame clones appear in the TCRdb table, and some are missing; sequencing was by immunoSEQ multiplex PCR. The sample shows about 120,000 clones, around 93% of them seen only once. Sample: peripheral blood, taken on day 0 of AZD1222 vaccination. Receptor source: an adult in good health.

This chain links TRBV18 with TRBJ1-2; D unresolved. This CDR3 comprises 13 residues. CDR1 is KGHSH and CDR2 is LQKENI in the germline V gene. V was pared by 5 bases and J by 5 bases, with 12 bases between. The CDR3 is CASSLTDNYGYTF. The CDR3 bases are TGTGCCAGCTCATTAACAGATAATTATGGCTACACCTTC.

The CDR3 protein is CASSLAYRGPQHF. In DNA form, the CDR3 reads TGTGCCAGCAGCTTAGCCTACCGGGGGCCCCAGCATTTT. V and J are TRBV11-2 and TRBJ1-5, with no clear D. The V and J ends lost 1 base and 9 bases respectively, with 10 bases between them. CDR1 is SGHAT, CDR2 FQNNGV, per germline. CDR3 length equals 13 residues.

The chain has TRBV7-8 and TRBJ2-3; D is undetermined. Deletions cut 3 bases from V and 1 base from J, with 8 bases between. Germline values: CDR1 SGHVS, CDR2 FQNEAQ. There are 14 residues in the CDR3. CDR3 in DNA: TGTGCCAGCAGCTTCCTTAGGGGCACAGATACGCAGTATTTT. Its translation: CASSFLRGTDTQYF.

V gene TRBV28 combines with J gene TRBJ1-1, with 8 bases that match TRBD1. Germline assignment: CDR1 MDHEN and CDR2 SYDVKM. The CDR3 totals 16 residues. V dropped 1 base and J dropped 5; count of bases not matched to a gene: 9. The CDR3 sequence: CASSLSNTGGETEAFF. The CDR3 DNA reads TGTGCCAGCAGTTTATCCAATACAGGGGGTGAGACTGAAGCTTTCTTT. The variable domain in full, with the rest retrieved from reference TRBV28 and TRBJ1-1, is DVKVTQSSRYLVKRTGEKVFLECVQDMDHENMFWYRQDPGLGLRLIYFSYDVKMKEKGDIPEGYSVSREKKERFSLILESASTNQTSMYLCASSLSNTGGETEAFFGQGTRLTVV.